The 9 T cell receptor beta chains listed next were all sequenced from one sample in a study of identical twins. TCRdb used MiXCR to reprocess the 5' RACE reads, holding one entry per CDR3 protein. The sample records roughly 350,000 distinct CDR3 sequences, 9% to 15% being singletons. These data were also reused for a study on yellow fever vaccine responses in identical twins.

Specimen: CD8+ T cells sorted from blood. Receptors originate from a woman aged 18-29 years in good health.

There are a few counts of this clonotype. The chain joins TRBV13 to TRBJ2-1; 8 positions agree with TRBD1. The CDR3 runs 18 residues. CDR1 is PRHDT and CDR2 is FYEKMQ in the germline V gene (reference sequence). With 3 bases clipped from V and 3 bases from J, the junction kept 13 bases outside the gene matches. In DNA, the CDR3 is TGTGCCAGCAGCTTCCGAGCCCTAGGACAGGGTCTCTACAATGAGCAGTTCTTC. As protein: CASSFRALGQGLYNEQFF. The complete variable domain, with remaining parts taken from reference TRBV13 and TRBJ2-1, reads AAGVIQSPRHLIKEKRETATLKCYPIPRHDTVYWYQQGPGQDPQFLISFYEKMQSDKGSIPDRFSAQQFSDYHSELNMSSLELGDSALYFCASSFRALGQGLYNEQFFGPGTRLTVL.

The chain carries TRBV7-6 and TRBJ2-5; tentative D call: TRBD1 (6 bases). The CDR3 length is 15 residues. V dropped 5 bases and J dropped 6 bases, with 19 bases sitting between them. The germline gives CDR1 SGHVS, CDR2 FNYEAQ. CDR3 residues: CASSPPGTFVKTQYF. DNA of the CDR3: TGTGCCAGCAGCCCCCCCGGGACATTTGTAAAGACCCAGTACTTC.

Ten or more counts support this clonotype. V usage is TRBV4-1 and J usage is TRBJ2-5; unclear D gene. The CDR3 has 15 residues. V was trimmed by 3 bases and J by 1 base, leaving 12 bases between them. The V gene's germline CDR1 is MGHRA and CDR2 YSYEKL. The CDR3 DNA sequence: TGCGCCAGCAGCCACCCAGTAGGCTCCCAAGAGACCCAGTACTTC. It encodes CASSHPVGSQETQYF.

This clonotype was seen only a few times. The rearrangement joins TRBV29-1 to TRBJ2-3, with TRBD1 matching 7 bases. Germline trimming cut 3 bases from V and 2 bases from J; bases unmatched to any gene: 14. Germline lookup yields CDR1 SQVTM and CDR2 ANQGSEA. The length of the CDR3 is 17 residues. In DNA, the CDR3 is TGCAGCGTTGATGACAGGGCCGACAATTTTCACACAGATACGCAGTATTTT. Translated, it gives CSVDDRADNFHTDTQYF.

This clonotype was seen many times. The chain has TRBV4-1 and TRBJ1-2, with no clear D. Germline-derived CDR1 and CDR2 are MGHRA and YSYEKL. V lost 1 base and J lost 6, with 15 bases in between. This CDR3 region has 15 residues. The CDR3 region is CASSQARSGSNGYTF. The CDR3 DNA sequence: TGCGCCAGCAGCCAAGCTCGGAGTGGGTCAAATGGCTACACCTTC.

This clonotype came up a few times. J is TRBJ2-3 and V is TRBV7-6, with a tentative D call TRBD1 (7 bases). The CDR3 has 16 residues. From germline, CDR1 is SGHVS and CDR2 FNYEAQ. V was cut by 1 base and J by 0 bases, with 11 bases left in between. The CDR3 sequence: CASSLETGRSTDTQYF. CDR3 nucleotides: TGTGCCAGCAGCTTAGAGACAGGGAGGAGCACAGATACGCAGTATTTT.

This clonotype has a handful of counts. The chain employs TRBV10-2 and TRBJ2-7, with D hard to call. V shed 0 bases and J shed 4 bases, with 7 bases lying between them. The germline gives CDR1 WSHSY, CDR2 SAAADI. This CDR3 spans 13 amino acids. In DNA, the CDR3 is TGCGCCAGCAGTGAGTCACGAGGTTACGAGCAGTACGTC. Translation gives CASSESRGYEQYV.

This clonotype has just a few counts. CDR3: CSVDGLKSNEQYF. Written as DNA, the CDR3 is TGCAGCGTTGACGGACTTAAGAGTAACGAGCAGTACTTC. The chain couples TRBV29-1 to TRBJ2-7, with D perhaps matching TRBD2 (5 bases). CDR1 is SQVTM, CDR2 ANQGSEA, per germline. CDR3 size: 13 residues. The V and J ends lost 3 bases and 5 bases respectively, with 14 bases between them.

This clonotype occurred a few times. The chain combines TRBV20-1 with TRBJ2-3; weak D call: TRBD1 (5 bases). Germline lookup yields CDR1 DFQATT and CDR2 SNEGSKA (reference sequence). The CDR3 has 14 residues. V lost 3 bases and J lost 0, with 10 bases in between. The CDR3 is CSASLTVSTDTQYF. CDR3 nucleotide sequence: TGCAGTGCTAGCTTGACAGTTAGCACAGATACGCAGTATTTT.